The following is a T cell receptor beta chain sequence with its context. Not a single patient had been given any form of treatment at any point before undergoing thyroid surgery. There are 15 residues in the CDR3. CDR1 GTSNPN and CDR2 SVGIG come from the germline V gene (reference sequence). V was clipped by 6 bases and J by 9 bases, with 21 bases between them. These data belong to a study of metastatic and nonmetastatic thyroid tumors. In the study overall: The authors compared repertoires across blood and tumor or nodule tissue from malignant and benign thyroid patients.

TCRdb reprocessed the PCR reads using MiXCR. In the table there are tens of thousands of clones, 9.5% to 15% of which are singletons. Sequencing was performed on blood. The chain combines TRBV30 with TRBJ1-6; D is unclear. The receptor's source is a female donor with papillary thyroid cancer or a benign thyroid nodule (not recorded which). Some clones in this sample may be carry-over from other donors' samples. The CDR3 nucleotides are TGTGCCTGTAGTTTTTCTCTAGGTGATGGTTCACCCCTCCACTTT. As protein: CACSFSLGDGSPLHF.